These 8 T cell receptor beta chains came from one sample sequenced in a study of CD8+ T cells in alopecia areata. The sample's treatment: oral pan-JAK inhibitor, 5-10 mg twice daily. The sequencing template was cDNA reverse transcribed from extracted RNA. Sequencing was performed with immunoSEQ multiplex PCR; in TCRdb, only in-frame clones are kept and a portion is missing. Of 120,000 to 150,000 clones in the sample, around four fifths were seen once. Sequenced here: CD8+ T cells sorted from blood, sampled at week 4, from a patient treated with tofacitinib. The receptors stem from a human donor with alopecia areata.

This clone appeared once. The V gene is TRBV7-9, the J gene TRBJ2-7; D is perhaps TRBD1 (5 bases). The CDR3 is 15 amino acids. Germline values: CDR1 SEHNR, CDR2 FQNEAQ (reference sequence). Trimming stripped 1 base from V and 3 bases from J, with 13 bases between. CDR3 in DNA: TGTGCCAGCAGCTTAGAAACAGGCACTCGCTACGAGCAGTACTTC. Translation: CASSLETGTRYEQYF.

CDR3 protein: CASSPGGPGANVLTF. CDR3 nucleotides: TGTGCCAGCAGCCCAGGGGGTCCTGGGGCCAACGTCCTGACTTTC. The genes are TRBV11-3 and TRBJ2-6, with 7 bases fitting TRBD1. This CDR3 has 15 residues. Germline V gene lookup returns CDR1 SGHNT and CDR2 YENEEA. Losses at the gene ends were 5 bases for V and 2 bases for J; bases not matched to a gene: 3.

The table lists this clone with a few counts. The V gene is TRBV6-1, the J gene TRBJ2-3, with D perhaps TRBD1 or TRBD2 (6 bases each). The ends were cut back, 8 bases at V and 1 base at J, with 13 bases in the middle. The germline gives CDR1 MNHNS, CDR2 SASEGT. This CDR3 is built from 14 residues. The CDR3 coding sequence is TGTGCCAGCGGAGGGGGTTATCGCACAGATACGCAGTATTTT. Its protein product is CASGGGYRTDTQYF.

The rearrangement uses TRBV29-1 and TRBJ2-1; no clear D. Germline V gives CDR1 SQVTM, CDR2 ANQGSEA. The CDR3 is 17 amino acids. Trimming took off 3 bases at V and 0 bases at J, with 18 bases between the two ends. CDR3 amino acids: CSVDGGTLTSSYNEQFF. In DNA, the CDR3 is TGCAGCGTTGATGGCGGAACATTAACCAGCTCCTACAATGAGCAGTTCTTC.

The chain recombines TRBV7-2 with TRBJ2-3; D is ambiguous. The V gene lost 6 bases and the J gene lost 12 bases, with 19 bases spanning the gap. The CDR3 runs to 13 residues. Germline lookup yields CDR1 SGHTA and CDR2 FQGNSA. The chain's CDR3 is CASSSNRAEEQYF. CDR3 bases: TGTGCCAGCAGTTCAAACCGGGCAGAGGAACAGTATTTT.

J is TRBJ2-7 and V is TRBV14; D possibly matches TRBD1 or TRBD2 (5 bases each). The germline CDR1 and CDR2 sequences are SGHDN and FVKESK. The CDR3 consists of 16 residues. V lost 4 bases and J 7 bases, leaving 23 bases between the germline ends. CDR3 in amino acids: CASSPILSEGQEEQYF. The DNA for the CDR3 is TGTGCCAGCAGCCCAATTCTCTCCGAGGGGCAGGAGGAGCAGTACTTC. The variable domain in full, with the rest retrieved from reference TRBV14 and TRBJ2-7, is EAGVTQFPSHSVIEKGQTVTLRCDPISGHDNLYWYRRVMGKEIKFLLHFVKESKQDESGMPNNRFLAERTGGTYSTLKVQPAELEDSGVYFCASSPILSEGQEEQYFGPGTRLTVT.

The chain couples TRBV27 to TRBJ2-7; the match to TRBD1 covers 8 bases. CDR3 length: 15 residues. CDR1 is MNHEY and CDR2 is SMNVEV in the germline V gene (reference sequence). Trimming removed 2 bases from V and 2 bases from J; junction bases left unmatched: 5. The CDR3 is CASSLGPQGAYEQYF. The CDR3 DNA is TGTGCCAGCAGTTTAGGTCCACAGGGGGCCTACGAGCAGTACTTC.

The CDR3 DNA sequence: TGTGCCAGCAGCCTACAGGGCGAAGCTTTCTTT. It encodes CASSLQGEAFF. The chain recombines TRBV6-5 with TRBJ1-1; a weak D match, TRBD1 (6 bases). Germline CDR1 reads MNHEY; CDR2 reads SVGAGI. CDR3 length: 11 amino acids. Trimming stripped 6 bases from V and 8 bases from J, with 10 bases between.